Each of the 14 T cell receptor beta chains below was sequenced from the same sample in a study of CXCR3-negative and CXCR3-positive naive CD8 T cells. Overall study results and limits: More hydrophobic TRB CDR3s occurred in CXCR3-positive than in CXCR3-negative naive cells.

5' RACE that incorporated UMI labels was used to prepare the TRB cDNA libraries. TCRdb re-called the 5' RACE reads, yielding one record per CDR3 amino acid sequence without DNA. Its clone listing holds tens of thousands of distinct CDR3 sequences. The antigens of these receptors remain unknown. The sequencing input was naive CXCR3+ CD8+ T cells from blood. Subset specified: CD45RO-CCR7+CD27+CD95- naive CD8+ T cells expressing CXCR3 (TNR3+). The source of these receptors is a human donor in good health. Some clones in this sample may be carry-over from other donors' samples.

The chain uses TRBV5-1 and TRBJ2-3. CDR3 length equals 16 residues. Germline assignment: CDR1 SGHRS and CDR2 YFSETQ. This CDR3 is CASSLVSIERGDTQYF.

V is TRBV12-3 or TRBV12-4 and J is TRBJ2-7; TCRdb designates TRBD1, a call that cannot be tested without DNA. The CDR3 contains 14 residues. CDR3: CASSPGTGSTEQYF.

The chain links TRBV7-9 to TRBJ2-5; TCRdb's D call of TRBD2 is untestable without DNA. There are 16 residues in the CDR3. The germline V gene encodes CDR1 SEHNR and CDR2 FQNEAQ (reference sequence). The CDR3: CASSSQRTTGAETQYF.

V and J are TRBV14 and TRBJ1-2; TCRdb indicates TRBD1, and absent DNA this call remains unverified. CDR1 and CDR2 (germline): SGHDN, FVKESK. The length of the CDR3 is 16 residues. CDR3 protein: CASSQRTGPSYYGYTF.

The CDR3: CASSLDQGGGNIQYF. The V and J genes are TRBV5-5 and TRBJ2-4; TCRdb's D call, TRBD2, is unchecked because there is no DNA. Germline V gene sequence: CDR1 SGHKS, CDR2 YYEKEE (reference sequence). The CDR3 loop spans 15 amino acids.

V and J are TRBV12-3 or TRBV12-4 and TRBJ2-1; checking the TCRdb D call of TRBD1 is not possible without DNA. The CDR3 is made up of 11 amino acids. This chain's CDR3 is CASSFQGEQFF.

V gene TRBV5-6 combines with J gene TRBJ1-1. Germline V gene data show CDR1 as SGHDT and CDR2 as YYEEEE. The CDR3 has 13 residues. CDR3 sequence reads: CASSSPASSEAFF.

CDR3 sequence: CASSLAIIPTSTDTQYF. The chain employs TRBV5-1 and TRBJ2-3. The CDR3 has 17 amino acids. Germline CDR1 is SGHRS and CDR2 is YFSETQ.

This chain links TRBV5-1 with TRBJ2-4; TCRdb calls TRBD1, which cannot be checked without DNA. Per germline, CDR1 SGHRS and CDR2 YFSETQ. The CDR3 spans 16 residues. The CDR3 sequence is CASSLVAGGRKNIQYF.

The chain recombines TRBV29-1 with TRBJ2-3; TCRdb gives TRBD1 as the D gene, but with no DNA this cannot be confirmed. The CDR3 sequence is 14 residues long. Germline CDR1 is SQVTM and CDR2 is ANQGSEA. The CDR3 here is CSVERGVERDTQYF.

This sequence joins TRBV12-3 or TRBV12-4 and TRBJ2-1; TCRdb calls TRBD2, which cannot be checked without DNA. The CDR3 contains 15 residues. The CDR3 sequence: CASRPSGSSYNEQFF.

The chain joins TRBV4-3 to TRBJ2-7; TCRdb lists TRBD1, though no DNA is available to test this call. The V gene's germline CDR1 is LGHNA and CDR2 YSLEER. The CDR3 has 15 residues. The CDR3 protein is CASSQGTAPRDEQYF.

Here the CDR3 reads CASSLYRTEGEQYF. V and J are TRBV7-6 and TRBJ2-7; the TCRdb D gene call, TRBD2, has no DNA to confirm it. The CDR3 is 14 amino acids. Germline V gives CDR1 SGHVS, CDR2 FNYEAQ.

The CDR3: CASSSGGPSYEQYF. The gene calls are TRBV5-1 and TRBJ2-7; TCRdb's D call of TRBD2 is untestable without DNA. Germline lookup yields CDR1 SGHRS and CDR2 YFSETQ. The CDR3 runs to 14 residues.